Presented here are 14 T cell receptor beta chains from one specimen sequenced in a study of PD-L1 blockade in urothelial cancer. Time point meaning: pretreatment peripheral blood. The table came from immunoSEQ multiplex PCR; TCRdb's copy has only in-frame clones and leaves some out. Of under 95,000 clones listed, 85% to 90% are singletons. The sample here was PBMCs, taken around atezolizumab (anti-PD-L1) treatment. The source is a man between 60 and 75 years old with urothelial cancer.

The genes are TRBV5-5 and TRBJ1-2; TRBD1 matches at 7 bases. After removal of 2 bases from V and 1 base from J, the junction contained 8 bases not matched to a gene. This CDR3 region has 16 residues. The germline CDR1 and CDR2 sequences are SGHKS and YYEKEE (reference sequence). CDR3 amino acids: CASSFAGGVFNYGYTF. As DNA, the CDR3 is TGTGCCAGCAGCTTTGCAGGGGGAGTCTTTAACTATGGCTACACCTTC.

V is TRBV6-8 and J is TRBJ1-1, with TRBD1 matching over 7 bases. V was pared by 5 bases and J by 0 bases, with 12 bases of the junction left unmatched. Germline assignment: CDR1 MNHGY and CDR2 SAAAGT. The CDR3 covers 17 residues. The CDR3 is CASSPPKTGPMNTEAFF. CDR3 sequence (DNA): TGTGCCAGCAGTCCTCCGAAGACAGGGCCCATGAACACTGAAGCTTTCTTT.

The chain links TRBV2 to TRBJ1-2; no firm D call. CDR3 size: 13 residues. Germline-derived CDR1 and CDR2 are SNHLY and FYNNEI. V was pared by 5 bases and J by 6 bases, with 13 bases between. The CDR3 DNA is TGTGCCAGCAGTCTGGGAGGAATTGATGGCTACACCTTC. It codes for CASSLGGIDGYTF. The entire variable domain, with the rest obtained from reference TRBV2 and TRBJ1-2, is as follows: EPEVTQTPSHQVTQMGQEVILRCVPISNHLYFYWYRQILGQKVEFLVSFYNNEISEKSEIFDDQFSVERPDGSNFTLKIRSTKLEDSAMYFCASSLGGIDGYTFGSGTRLTVV.

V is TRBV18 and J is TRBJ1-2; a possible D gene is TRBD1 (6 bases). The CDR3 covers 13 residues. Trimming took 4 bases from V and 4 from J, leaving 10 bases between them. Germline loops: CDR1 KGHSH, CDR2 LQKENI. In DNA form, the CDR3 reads TGTGCCAGCTCACGCAGGGACATCTATGGCTACACCTTC. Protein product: CASSRRDIYGYTF.

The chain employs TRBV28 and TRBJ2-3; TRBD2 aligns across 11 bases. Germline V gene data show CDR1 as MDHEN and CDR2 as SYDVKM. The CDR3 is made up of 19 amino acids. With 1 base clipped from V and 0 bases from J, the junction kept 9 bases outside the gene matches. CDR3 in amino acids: CASSLFLLAGDWSTDTQYF. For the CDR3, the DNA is TGTGCCAGCAGTTTATTTCTACTAGCGGGAGATTGGAGCACAGATACGCAGTATTTT. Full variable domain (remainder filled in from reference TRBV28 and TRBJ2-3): DVKVTQSSRYLVKRTGEKVFLECVQDMDHENMFWYRQDPGLGLRLIYFSYDVKMKEKGDIPEGYSVSREKKERFSLILESASTNQTSMYLCASSLFLLAGDWSTDTQYFGPGTRLTVL.

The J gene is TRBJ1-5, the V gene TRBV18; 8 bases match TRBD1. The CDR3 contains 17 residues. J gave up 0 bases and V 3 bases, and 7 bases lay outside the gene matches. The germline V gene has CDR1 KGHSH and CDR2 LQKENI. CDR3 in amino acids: CASSPPTDRDSNQPQHF. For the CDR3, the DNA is TGTGCCAGCTCACCCCCTACGGACAGGGATAGCAATCAGCCCCAGCATTTT. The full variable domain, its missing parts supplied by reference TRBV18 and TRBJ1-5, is NAGVMQNPRHLVRRRGQEARLRCSPMKGHSHVYWYRQLPEEGLKFMVYLQKENIIDESGMPKERFSAEFPKEGPSILRIQQVVRGDSAAYFCASSPPTDRDSNQPQHFGDGTRLSIL.

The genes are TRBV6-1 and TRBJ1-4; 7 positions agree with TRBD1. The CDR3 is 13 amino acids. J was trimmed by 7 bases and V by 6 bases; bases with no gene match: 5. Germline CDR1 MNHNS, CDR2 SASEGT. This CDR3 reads CASRTGRGEKLFF. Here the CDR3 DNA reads TGTGCCAGCAGGACAGGGCGGGGTGAAAAACTGTTTTTT.

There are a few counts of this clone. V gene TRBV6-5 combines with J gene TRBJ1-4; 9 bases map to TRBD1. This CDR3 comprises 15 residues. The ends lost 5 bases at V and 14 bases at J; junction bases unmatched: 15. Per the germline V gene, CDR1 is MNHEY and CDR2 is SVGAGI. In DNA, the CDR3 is TGTGCCAGCAGTGCCGCCGGGACAGGGCCTCGAAGGCTGTTTTTT. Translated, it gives CASSAAGTGPRRLFF.

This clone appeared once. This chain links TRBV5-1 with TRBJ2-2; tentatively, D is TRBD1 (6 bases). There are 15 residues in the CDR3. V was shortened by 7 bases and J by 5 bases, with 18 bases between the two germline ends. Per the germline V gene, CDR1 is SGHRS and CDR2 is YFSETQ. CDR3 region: CASGPGDLLTGELFF. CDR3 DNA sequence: TGCGCCAGCGGGCCAGGGGACCTTTTGACCGGGGAGCTGTTTTTT.

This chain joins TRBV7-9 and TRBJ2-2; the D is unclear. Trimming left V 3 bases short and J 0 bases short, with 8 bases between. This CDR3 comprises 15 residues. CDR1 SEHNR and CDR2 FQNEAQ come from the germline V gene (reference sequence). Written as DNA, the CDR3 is TGTGCCAGCAGCTTCAACAGCCCGAACACCGGGGAGCTGTTTTTT. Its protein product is CASSFNSPNTGELFF.

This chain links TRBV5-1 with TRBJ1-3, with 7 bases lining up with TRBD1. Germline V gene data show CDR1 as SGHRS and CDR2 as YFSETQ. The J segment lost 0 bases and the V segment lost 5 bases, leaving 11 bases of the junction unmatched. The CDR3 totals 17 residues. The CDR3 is CASSPQQGSTSGNTIYF. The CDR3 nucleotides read TGCGCCAGCAGTCCCCAACAGGGGTCCACCTCTGGAAACACCATATATTTT.

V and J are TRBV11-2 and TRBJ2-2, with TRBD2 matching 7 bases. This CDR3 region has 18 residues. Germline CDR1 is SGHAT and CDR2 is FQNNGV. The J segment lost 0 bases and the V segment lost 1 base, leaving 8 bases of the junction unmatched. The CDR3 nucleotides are TGTGCCAGCAGCTTAGTAGGGACTATTGGCACGAACACCGGGGAGCTGTTTTTT. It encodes CASSLVGTIGTNTGELFF.

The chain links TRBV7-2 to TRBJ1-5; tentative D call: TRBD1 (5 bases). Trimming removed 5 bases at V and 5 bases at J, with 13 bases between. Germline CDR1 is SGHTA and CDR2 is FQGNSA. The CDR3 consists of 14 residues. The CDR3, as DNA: TGTGCCAGCAGCACTGGCGGGGCCTATCAGCCCCAGCATTTT. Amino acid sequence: CASSTGGAYQPQHF. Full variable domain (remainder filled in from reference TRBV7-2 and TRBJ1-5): GAGVSQSPSNKVTEKGKDVELRCDPISGHTALYWYRQSLGQGLEFLIYFQGNSAPDKSGLPSDRFSAERTGGSVSTLTIQRTQQEDSAVYLCASSTGGAYQPQHFGDGTRLSIL.

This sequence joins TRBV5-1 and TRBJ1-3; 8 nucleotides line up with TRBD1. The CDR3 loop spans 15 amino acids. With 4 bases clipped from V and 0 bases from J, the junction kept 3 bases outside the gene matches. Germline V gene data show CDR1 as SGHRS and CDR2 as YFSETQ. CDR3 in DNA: TGCGCCAGCAGCGGGACAGGTTCCTCTGGAAACACCATATATTTT. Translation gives CASSGTGSSGNTIYF.